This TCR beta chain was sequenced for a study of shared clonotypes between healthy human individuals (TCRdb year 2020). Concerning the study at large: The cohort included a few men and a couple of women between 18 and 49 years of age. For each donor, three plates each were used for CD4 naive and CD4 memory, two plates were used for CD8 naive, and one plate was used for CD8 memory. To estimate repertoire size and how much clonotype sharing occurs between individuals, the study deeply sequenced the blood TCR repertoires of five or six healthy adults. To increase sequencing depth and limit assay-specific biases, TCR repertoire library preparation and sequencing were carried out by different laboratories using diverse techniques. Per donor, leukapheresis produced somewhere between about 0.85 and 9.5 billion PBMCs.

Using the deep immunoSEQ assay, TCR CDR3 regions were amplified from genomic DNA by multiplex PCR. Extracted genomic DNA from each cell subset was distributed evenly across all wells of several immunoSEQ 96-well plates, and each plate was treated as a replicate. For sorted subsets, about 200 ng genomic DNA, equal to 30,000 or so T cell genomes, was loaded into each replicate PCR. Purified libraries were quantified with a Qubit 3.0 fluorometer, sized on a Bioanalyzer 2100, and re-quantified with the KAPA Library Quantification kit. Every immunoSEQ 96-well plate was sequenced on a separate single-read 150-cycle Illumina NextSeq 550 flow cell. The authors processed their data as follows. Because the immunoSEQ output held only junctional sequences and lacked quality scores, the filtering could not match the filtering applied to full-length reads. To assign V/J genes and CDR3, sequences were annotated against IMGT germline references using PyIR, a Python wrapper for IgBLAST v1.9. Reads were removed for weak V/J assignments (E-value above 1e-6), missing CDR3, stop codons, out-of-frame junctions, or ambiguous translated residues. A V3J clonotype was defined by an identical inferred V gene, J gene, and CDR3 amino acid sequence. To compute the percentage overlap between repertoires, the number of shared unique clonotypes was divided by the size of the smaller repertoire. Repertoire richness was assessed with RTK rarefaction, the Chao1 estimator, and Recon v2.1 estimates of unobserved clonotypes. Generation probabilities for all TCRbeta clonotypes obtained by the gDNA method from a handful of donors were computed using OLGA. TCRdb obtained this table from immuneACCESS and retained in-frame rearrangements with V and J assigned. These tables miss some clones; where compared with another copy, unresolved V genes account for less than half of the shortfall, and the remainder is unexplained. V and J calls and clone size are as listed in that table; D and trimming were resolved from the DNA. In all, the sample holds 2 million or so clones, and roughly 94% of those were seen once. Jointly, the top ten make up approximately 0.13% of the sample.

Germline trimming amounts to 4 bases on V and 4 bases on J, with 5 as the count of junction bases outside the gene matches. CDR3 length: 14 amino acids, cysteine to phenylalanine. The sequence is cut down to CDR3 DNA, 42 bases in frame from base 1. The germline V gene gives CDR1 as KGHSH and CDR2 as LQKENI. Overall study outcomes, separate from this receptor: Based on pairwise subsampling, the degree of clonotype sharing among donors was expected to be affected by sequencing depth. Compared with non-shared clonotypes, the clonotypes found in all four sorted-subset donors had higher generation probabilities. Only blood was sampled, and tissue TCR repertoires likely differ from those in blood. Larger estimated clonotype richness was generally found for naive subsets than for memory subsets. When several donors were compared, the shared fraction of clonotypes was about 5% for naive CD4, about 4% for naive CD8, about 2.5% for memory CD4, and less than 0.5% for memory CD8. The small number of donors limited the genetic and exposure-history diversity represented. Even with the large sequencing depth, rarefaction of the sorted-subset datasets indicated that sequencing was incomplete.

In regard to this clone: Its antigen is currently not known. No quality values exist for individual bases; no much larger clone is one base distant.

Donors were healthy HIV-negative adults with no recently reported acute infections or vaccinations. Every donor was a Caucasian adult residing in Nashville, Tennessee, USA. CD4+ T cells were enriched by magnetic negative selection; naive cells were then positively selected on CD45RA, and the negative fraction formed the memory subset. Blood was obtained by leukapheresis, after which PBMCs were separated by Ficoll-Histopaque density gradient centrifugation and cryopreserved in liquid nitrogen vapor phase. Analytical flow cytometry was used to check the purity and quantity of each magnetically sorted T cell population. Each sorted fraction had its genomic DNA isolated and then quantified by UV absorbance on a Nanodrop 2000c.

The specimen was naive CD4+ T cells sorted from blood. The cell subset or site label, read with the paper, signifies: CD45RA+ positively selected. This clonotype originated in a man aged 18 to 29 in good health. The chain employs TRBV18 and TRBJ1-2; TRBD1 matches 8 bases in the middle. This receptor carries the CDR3 CASSRGQGGYGYTF. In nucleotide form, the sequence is TGTGCCAGCTCACGCGGACAGGGAGGCTATGGCTACACCTTC.